The clone carrying this T cell receptor (beta chain) showed up just a few times. Its cognate antigen is unknown. The CDR3 is 16 amino acids. V lost 1 base and J lost 0; bases outside the gene matches: 6. Germline loops: CDR1 SGHVS, CDR2 FQNEAQ. The record originates from a study of beta chain features in type 1 diabetes. The entirety of the isolated RNA underwent reverse transcription, so expressed TCRB transcripts were sequenced. Sequenced by immunoSEQ multiplex PCR; TCRdb stores in-frame clones only, minus some. This table has 25,000 to 30,000 clones, about 61% appearing once. Whole-study results and caveats: For Type 1 diabetes patients, all four CD4+ subsets carried TCRB CDR3s that were moderately but significantly shorter. Across patients, naive, central memory and Treg TCRB repertoires exhibited apparently greater similarity than was observed across healthy donors. TCRB rearrangement may or may not be influenced by HLA type; here this remained unresolved.

The receptor's source is a woman aged 25 to 39 with type 1 diabetes. The genes are TRBV7-8 and TRBJ2-7; 7 bases fit TRBD2. Material for sequencing was Tregs from blood. As DNA, the CDR3 is TGTGCCAGCAGCTTAGTGACTAGCCTGAGCTCCTACGAGCAGTACTTC. Translation: CASSLVTSLSSYEQYF. The entire variable domain, with the rest obtained from reference TRBV7-8 and TRBJ2-7, is as follows: GAGVSQSPRYKVAKRGQDVALRCDPISGHVSLFWYQQALGQGPEFLTYFQNEAQLDKSGLPSDRFFAERPEGSVSTLKIQRTQQEDSAVYLCASSLVTSLSSYEQYFGPGTRLTVT.